The 30 T cell receptor beta chains listed next were all sequenced from one sample in a study of cytomegalovirus exposure and HLA in healthy donors. Clones were sequenced by immunoSEQ multiplex PCR, and TCRdb holds only the in-frame ones, with some missing. This table has a few hundred thousand clones, roughly 90% appearing once. Sequenced material: PBMCs. These receptors were collected from a woman in her late teens or twenties in good health and CMV-seronegative.

This chain joins TRBV9 and TRBJ2-1; the D gene is possibly TRBD2 (6 bases). From germline, CDR1 is SGDLS and CDR2 YYNGEE. V was cut by 4 bases and J by 10 bases, with 15 bases left in between. The CDR3 is 13 residues long. DNA of the CDR3: TGTGCCAGCAGCCCAGGAGCACGGGAGGAGCAGTTCTTC. It encodes CASSPGAREEQFF.

The chain combines TRBV29-1 with TRBJ1-2; the match to TRBD1 covers 10 bases. CDR1 and CDR2 (germline): SQVTM, ANQGSEA. There are 15 residues in the CDR3. After removal of 4 bases from V and 4 bases from J, the junction contained 9 bases not matched to a gene. For the CDR3, the DNA is TGCAGCGTTGTCCTCTCCCGGACAGGGGGCTATGGCTACACCTTC. Protein product: CSVVLSRTGGYGYTF.

This chain joins TRBV6-5 and TRBJ1-3; D remains unclear. Trimming pared 1 base from V and 3 bases from J, leaving 4 bases between. From germline, CDR1 is MNHEY and CDR2 SVGAGI. The CDR3 length is 13 residues. Here the CDR3 DNA reads TGTGCCAGCAGTTACTACGGTGGAAACACCATATATTTT. Its protein is CASSYYGGNTIYF.

This chain connects TRBV4-3 to TRBJ2-7, with a tentative D call TRBD1 (6 bases). Trimming removed 0 bases from V and 3 bases from J, with 15 bases in between. Germline V gene lookup returns CDR1 LGHNA and CDR2 YSLEER. This CDR3 is built from 16 residues. This CDR3 is CASSQELWDKGYEQYF. In DNA, the CDR3 is TGCGCCAGCAGCCAAGAACTGTGGGACAAAGGCTACGAGCAGTACTTC.

The chain uses TRBV28 and TRBJ2-1; tentative D call: TRBD1 (5 bases). The germline V gene encodes CDR1 MDHEN and CDR2 SYDVKM. The CDR3 spans 16 residues. Trimming cost V 2 bases and J 3 bases, with 14 bases left between them. The CDR3: CASSLGAGKNYNEQFF. The CDR3 nucleotides are TGTGCCAGCAGTTTAGGGGCAGGGAAAAACTACAATGAGCAGTTCTTC.

This chain connects TRBV4-3 to TRBJ2-1; TRBD2 might be the D (6 bases). The CDR3 consists of 15 residues. Trimming removed 2 bases at V and 3 bases at J, with 11 bases between. CDR1 LGHNA and CDR2 YSLEER come from the germline V gene. The chain's CDR3 is CASSQQGLVYNEQFF. The CDR3 DNA follows: TGCGCCAGCAGCCAACAGGGACTCGTCTACAATGAGCAGTTCTTC.

V and J are TRBV5-1 and TRBJ2-2, with TRBD1 matching 9 bases. Per germline, CDR1 SGHRS and CDR2 YFSETQ. The ends lost 4 bases at V and 5 bases at J; junction bases unmatched: 9. This CDR3 has 16 residues. CDR3 residues: CASSGTGQGGTGELFF. The CDR3, as DNA: TGCGCCAGCAGCGGTACGGGACAGGGAGGAACCGGGGAGCTGTTTTTT.

This chain links TRBV5-1 with TRBJ1-2; D unresolved. CDR1 and CDR2 from the germline V gene are SGHRS and YFSETQ. V lost 0 bases to trimming and J lost 4 bases, with 10 bases between them. The CDR3 is 14 amino acids. CDR3 nucleotide sequence: TGCGCCAGCAGCTTGGATCGCCACTTCTATGGCTACACCTTC. Its translation: CASSLDRHFYGYTF. Drawing the rest from reference TRBV5-1 and TRBJ1-2, the complete variable domain is KAGVTQTPRYLIKTRGQQVTLSCSPISGHRSVSWYQQTPGQGLQFLFEYFSETQRNKGNFPGRFSGRQFSNSRSEMNVSTLELGDSALYLCASSLDRHFYGYTFGSGTRLTVV.

The rearrangement uses TRBV15 and TRBJ1-4; tentatively, D is TRBD1 (5 bases). V was cut by 4 bases and J by 7 bases, with 16 bases left in between. The CDR3 is made up of 15 amino acids. Germline loops: CDR1 LNHNV, CDR2 YYDKDF (reference sequence). CDR3 sequence reads: CATSTDPPGAEKLFF. The CDR3 DNA reads as TGTGCCACCAGCACCGACCCTCCTGGGGCTGAAAAACTGTTTTTT. Drawing the rest from reference TRBV15 and TRBJ1-4, the complete variable domain is DAMVIQNPRYQVTQFGKPVTLSCSQTLNHNVMYWYQQKSSQAPKLLFHYYDKDFNNEADTPDNFQSRRPNTSFCFLDIRSPGLGDTAMYLCATSTDPPGAEKLFFGSGTQLSVL.

The gene calls are TRBV4-1 and TRBJ2-1, with 10 bases fitting TRBD2. V shed 0 bases, J shed 1 base, and the junction held 12 bases outside the gene matches. Germline CDR1 and CDR2: MGHRA and YSYEKL. This CDR3 comprises 20 residues. The CDR3 loop reads CASSQDVLAGTLLSYNEQFF. The CDR3 DNA is TGCGCCAGCAGCCAAGATGTACTAGCGGGGACATTATTGTCCTACAATGAGCAGTTCTTC.

The genes are TRBV27 and TRBJ2-6, with 10 bases lining up with TRBD2. The CDR3 runs to 18 residues. Germline CDR1 MNHEY, CDR2 SMNVEV (reference sequence). Trimming took 5 bases from V and 2 from J; bases not matched to a gene: 9. CDR3 nucleotide sequence: TGTGCCAGCAGTCCCCTCGCGCTAGCGGGAGCTGGGGCCAACGTCCTGACTTTC. Protein sequence: CASSPLALAGAGANVLTF.

This chain links TRBV9 with TRBJ2-2; 7 nucleotides agree with TRBD2. Germline values: CDR1 SGDLS, CDR2 YYNGEE. CDR3 size: 19 residues. The V and J ends lost 3 bases and 2 bases, in that order; junction bases with no gene match: 16. The CDR3 nucleotides are TGTGCCAGCAGCGCCCCTCGGGTGGGAGGGCCGCGAAACACCGGGGAGCTGTTTTTT. Residues: CASSAPRVGGPRNTGELFF.

This clone was seen a single time. The V and J genes are TRBV14 and TRBJ2-5, with D perhaps matching TRBD2 (6 bases). Trimming pared 4 bases from V and 5 bases from J, leaving 17 bases between. There are 15 residues in the CDR3. Germline CDR1 is SGHDN and CDR2 is FVKESK. The CDR3 DNA reads as TGTGCCAGCAGCCCTTCGGGCGGGGCGGGGGAGACCCAGTACTTC. Protein product: CASSPSGGAGETQYF. Variable domain in full (rest from reference TRBV14 and TRBJ2-5): EAGVTQFPSHSVIEKGQTVTLRCDPISGHDNLYWYRRVMGKEIKFLLHFVKESKQDESGMPNNRFLAERTGGTYSTLKVQPAELEDSGVYFCASSPSGGAGETQYFGPGTRLLVL.

The chain joins TRBV7-9 to TRBJ2-7; D gene unclear. Germline values: CDR1 SEHNR, CDR2 FQNEAQ (reference sequence). The CDR3 runs 16 residues. Trimming removed 1 base at V and 0 bases at J, with 13 bases between. DNA for the CDR3: TGTGCCAGCAGCTTAGTGGCAGGTTATAGCTCCTACGAGCAGTACTTC. It specifies CASSLVAGYSSYEQYF.

The chain joins TRBV28 to TRBJ1-1, with TRBD1 matching over 11 bases. CDR1 and CDR2 (germline): MDHEN, SYDVKM. The CDR3 runs 14 residues. V shed 6 bases and J 5 bases; nucleotides not matched to a gene: 5. The CDR3 loop is CASSTGTGGTEAFF. In nucleotides, the CDR3 is TGTGCCAGCAGCACCGGGACAGGGGGTACTGAAGCTTTCTTT.

The J gene is TRBJ1-2, the V gene TRBV28; 9 nucleotides line up with TRBD1. From germline, CDR1 is MDHEN and CDR2 SYDVKM. CDR3 size: 15 residues. Unmatched junction bases numbered 9, after V lost 3 bases and J lost 7 bases. The CDR3 coding sequence is TGTGCCAGCAGTTTGGGACAGGGTGGTCCTGTTGGCTACACCTTC. Protein: CASSLGQGGPVGYTF.

V is TRBV10-1 and J is TRBJ2-1; 7 bases fit TRBD1. Looked up from germline, CDR1 is WNHNN and CDR2 is SYGVQD (reference sequence). Trimming at V came to 2 bases and at J to 11 bases, leaving 3 bases not matched to a gene. CDR3 length: 12 amino acids. Here the CDR3 reads CASSERDSKQFF. CDR3 nucleotides: TGCGCCAGCAGTGAGCGGGACAGCAAGCAGTTCTTC.

The V and J genes are TRBV11-2 and TRBJ2-7, with D uncertain. The CDR3 is 13 residues long. V gave up 6 bases and J gave up 3 bases, with 12 bases separating them. CDR1 SGHAT and CDR2 FQNNGV come from the germline V gene. DNA of the CDR3: TGTGCCAGCAGGAAACTACGAGACTACGAGCAGTACTTC. This codes for CASRKLRDYEQYF.

The chain is built from TRBV10-1 and TRBJ2-5; D might be TRBD1 (6 bases). CDR3 length: 15 residues. Deletions cut 3 bases from V and 5 bases from J, with 16 bases between. CDR1 and CDR2 from the germline V gene are WNHNN and SYGVQD (reference sequence). The CDR3 DNA follows: TGCGCCAGCAGTGACAGCCAGGGGTCGTGGGAGACCCAGTACTTC. It is translated as CASSDSQGSWETQYF.

The chain employs TRBV18 and TRBJ2-1, with D possibly matching TRBD1 (5 bases). With 2 bases removed from V and 6 bases from J, the gap between germline ends came to 8 bases. This CDR3 contains 13 residues. Germline V gives CDR1 KGHSH, CDR2 LQKENI. In nucleotides, the CDR3 is TGTGCCAGCTCACCATCGACAGTCAATGAGCAGTTCTTC. Its protein is CASSPSTVNEQFF.

The chain employs TRBV25-1 and TRBJ2-3, with D possibly TRBD2 on 6 matching bases. The length of the CDR3 is 17 residues. CDR1 and CDR2 from the germline V gene are MGHDK and SYGVNS. V was cut by 5 bases and J by 0 bases, with 18 bases left in between. The CDR3 bases are TGTGCCAGCAGTAATCCCTCGGGACTTCCTAGCACAGATACGCAGTATTTT. Translation gives CASSNPSGLPSTDTQYF.

The rearrangement links TRBV6-1 to TRBJ2-7, with TRBD2 matching 8 bases. Germline values: CDR1 MNHNS, CDR2 SASEGT. This CDR3 comprises 13 residues. Germline trimming cut 0 bases from V and 8 bases from J; bases unmatched to any gene: 3. CDR3 bases: TGTGCCAGCAGTGAAGCCGGGGGGGCCAAGCAGTACTTC. Its protein product is CASSEAGGAKQYF.

V and J are TRBV2 and TRBJ1-5; D is unclear. Germline V gene data show CDR1 as SNHLY and CDR2 as FYNNEI. CDR3 length: 15 residues. V was cut by 4 bases and J by 2 bases, with 12 bases left in between. The CDR3 loop is CASSVGGRGNQPQHF. The CDR3 bases are TGTGCCAGCAGTGTCGGAGGACGCGGCAATCAGCCCCAGCATTTT.

The rearrangement uses TRBV28 and TRBJ2-1; weak D call: TRBD2 (5 bases). Deletions cut 6 bases from V and 2 bases from J, with 14 bases between. Germline V CDR1 and CDR2: MDHEN, SYDVKM. The CDR3 extends over 15 amino acids. The DNA of the CDR3 is TGTGCCAGCAGGCCGGAGGATATTCCCTACAATGAGCAGTTCTTC. Translating gives CASRPEDIPYNEQFF.

This chain joins TRBV27 and TRBJ1-2, with D tentatively TRBD1 (5 bases). The V end lost 2 bases, the J end lost 2 bases, and 9 bases lay between the germline ends. In germline, CDR1 is MNHEY, CDR2 SMNVEV (reference sequence). The CDR3 runs 14 residues. For the CDR3, the DNA is TGTGCCAGCAGTTTACAGGGAGGAAACTATGGCTACACCTTC. Its translation: CASSLQGGNYGYTF.

This rearrangement joins TRBV19 to TRBJ1-1, with 7 bases fitting TRBD1. V lost 8 bases to trimming and J lost 0 bases; unmatched junction nucleotides: 3. In germline, CDR1 is LNHDA, CDR2 SQIVND (reference sequence). The CDR3 contains 13 residues. CDR3 sequence reads: CASWTGMNTEAFF. CDR3 DNA sequence: TGTGCCAGTTGGACAGGTATGAACACTGAAGCTTTCTTT.

This clone was seen only once. The chain has TRBV6-1 and TRBJ2-1; tentatively, D is TRBD1 (5 bases). The germline V gene encodes CDR1 MNHNS and CDR2 SASEGT. Trimming removed 10 bases at V and 0 bases at J, with 13 bases between. The CDR3 has 14 amino acids. CDR3 in DNA: TGTGCCACCGAAGGGGCGAGCTCCTACAATGAGCAGTTCTTC. Amino acid sequence: CATEGASSYNEQFF.

CDR3 DNA: TGTGCCAGCAGCGTAGGTCCAGGGGGCGCAACTAATGAAAAACTGTTTTTT. This encodes CASSVGPGGATNEKLFF. The rearrangement uses TRBV9 and TRBJ1-4; the match to TRBD1 covers 8 bases. J was trimmed by 0 bases and V by 0 bases; bases with no gene match: 4. CDR1 SGDLS and CDR2 YYNGEE come from the germline V gene. This CDR3 region has 17 residues.

The chain carries TRBV11-3 and TRBJ1-1; 7 bases agree with TRBD1. The germline gives CDR1 SGHNT, CDR2 YENEEA. V gave up 3 bases and J gave up 4 bases; unmatched junction bases: 2. The length of the CDR3 is 13 residues. In DNA, the CDR3 is TGTGCCAGCAGCTTTCGGGACAGCACTGAAGCTTTCTTT. It codes for CASSFRDSTEAFF. The full variable domain, rest sourced from reference TRBV11-3 and TRBJ1-1, is EAGVVQSPRYKIIEKKQPVAFWCNPISGHNTLYWYLQNLGQGPELLIRYENEEAVDDSQLPKDRFSAERLKGVDSTLKIQPAELGDSAVYLCASSFRDSTEAFFGQGTRLTVV.

This chain connects TRBV2 to TRBJ2-1, with D tentatively TRBD1 (6 bases). Germline CDR1 reads SNHLY; CDR2 reads FYNNEI. Between the trimmed V and J ends, which lost 6 bases and 7 bases, there was a span of 13 bases. CDR3 length: 13 amino acids. CDR3 residues: CASSRDKKNEQFF. DNA of the CDR3: TGTGCCAGCAGCCGGGACAAGAAAAATGAGCAGTTCTTC.